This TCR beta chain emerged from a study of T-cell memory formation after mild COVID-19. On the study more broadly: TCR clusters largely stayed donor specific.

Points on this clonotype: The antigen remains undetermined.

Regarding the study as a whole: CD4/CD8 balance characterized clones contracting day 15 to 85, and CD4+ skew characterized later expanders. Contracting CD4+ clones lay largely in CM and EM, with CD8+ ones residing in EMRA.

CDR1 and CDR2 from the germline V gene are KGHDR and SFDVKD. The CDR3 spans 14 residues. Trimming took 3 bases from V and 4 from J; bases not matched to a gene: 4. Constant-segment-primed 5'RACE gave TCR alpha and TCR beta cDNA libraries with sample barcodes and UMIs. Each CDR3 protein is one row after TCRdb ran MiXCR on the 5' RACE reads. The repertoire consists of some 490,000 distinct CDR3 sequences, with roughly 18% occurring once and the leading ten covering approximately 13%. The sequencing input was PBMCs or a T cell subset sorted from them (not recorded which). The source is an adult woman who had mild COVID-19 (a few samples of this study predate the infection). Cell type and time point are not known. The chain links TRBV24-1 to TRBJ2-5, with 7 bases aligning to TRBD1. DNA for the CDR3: TGTGCCACCAGTGATAGACAGGGTAGAGAGACCCAGTACTTC. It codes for CATSDRQGRETQYF.